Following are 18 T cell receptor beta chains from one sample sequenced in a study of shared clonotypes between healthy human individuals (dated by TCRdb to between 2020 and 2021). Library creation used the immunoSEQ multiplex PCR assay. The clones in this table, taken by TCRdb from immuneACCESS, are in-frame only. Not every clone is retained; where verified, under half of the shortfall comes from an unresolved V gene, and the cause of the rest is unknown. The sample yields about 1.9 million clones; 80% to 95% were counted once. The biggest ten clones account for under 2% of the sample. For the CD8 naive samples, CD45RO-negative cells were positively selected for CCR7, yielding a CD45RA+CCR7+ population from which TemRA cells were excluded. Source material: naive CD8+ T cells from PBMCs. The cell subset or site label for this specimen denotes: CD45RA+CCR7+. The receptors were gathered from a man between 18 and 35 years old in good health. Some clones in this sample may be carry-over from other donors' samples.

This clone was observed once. CDR3 sequence (DNA): TGTGCCAGCAGTACCATCCAGGGGGAGTGGCCCTACGAGCAGTACTTC. The encoded protein is CASSTIQGEWPYEQYF. The chain recombines TRBV27 with TRBJ2-7, with 7 bases lining up with TRBD1. The CDR3 length is 16 residues. The junction had 12 bases not matched to a gene; V was cut back by 5 bases and J by 2 bases. Germline CDR1 reads MNHEY; CDR2 reads SMNVEV (reference sequence).

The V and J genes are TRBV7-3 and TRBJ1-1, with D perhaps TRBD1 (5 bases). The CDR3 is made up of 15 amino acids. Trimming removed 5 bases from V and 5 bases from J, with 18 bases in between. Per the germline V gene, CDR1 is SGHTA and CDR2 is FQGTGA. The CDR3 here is CASSRERGPSTEAFF. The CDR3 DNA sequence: TGTGCCAGCAGCAGAGAGCGGGGCCCGAGTACTGAAGCTTTCTTT.

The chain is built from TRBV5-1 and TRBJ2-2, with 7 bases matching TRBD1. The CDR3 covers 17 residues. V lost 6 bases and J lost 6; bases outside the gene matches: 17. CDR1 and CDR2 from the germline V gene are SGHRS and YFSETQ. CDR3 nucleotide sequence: TGCGCCAGCACAACAAACGACAGGGAGAGAGTTGCCGGGGAGCTGTTTTTT. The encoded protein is CASTTNDRERVAGELFF.

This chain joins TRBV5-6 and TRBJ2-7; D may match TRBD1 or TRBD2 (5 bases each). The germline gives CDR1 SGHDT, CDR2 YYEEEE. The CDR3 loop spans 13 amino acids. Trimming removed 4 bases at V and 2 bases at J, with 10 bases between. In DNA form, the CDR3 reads TGTGCCAGCAGCCCCGGGGCCACCTACGAGCAGTACTTC. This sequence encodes CASSPGATYEQYF.

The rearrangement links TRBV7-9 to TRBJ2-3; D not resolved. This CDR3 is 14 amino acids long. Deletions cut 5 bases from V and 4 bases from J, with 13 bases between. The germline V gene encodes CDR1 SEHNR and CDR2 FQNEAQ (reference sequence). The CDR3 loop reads CASSMQLDPDTQYF. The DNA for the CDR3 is TGTGCCAGCAGCATGCAACTTGATCCAGATACGCAGTATTTT.

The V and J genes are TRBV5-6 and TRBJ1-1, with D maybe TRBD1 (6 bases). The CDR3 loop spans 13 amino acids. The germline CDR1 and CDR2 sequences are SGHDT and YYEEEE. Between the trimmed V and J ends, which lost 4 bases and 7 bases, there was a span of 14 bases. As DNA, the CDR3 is TGTGCCAGCAGCCTGGGGGCAGGTATTGAAGCTTTCTTT. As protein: CASSLGAGIEAFF.

This chain's CDR3 is CASSPYRSYGVGYTF. CDR3 bases: TGTGCCAGCAGCCCATACCGAAGCTATGGTGTTGGCTACACCTTC. The chain combines TRBV9 with TRBJ1-2; D uncertain. V was shortened by 4 bases and J by 7 bases, with 20 bases between the two germline ends. The germline V gene has CDR1 SGDLS and CDR2 YYNGEE. The CDR3 runs 15 residues.

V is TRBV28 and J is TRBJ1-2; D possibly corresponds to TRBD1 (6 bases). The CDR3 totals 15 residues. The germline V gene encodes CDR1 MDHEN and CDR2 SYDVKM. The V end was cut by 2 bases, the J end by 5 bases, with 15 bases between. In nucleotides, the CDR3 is TGTGCCAGCAGTTTAGGACAGAACATCAGATATGGCTACACCTTC. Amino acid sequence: CASSLGQNIRYGYTF.

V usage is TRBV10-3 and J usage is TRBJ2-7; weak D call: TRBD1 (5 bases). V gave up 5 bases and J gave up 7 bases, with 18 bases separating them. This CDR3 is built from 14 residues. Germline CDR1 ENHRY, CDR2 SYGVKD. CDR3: CAISRTVAGWEQYF. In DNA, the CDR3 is TGTGCCATCAGTCGGACCGTGGCAGGGTGGGAGCAGTACTTC.

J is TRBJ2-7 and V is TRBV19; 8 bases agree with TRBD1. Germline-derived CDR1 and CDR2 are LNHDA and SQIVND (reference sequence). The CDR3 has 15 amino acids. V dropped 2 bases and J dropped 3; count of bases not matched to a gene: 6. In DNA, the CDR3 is TGTGCCAGTAGTATACGGCGGACAGGGATCTACGAGCAGTACTTC. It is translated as CASSIRRTGIYEQYF.

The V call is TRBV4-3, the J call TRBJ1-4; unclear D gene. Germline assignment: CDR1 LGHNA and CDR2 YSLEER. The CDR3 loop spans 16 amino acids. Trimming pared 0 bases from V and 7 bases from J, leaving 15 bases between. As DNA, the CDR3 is TGCGCCAGCAGCCAAGATCCCGGAGGCCTAGGTGAAAAACTGTTTTTT. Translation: CASSQDPGGLGEKLFF.

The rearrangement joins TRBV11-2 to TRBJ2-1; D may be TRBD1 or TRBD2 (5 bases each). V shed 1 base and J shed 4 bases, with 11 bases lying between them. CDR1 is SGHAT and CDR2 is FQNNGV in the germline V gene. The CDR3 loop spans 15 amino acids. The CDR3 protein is CASSLGGKGYNEQFF. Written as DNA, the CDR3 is TGTGCCAGCAGCTTAGGGGGGAAGGGATACAATGAGCAGTTCTTC. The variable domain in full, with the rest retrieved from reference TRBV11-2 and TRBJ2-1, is EAGVAQSPRYKIIEKRQSVAFWCNPISGHATLYWYQQILGQGPKLLIQFQNNGVVDDSQLPKDRFSAERLKGVDSTLKIQPAKLEDSAVYLCASSLGGKGYNEQFFGPGTRLTVL.

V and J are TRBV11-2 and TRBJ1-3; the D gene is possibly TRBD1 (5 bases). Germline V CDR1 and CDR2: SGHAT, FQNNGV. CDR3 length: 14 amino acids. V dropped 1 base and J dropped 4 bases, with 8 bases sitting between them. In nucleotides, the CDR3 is TGTGCCAGCAGCTTAGCGGGGCCCGGAAACACCATATATTTT. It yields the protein CASSLAGPGNTIYF.

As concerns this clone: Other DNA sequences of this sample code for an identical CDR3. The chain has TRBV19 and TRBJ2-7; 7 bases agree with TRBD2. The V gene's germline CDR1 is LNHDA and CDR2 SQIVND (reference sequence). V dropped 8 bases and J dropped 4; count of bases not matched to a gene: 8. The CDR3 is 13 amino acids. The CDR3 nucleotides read TGTGCCAGTCGAGCCGGCGGGAGTTACGAGCAGTACTTC. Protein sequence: CASRAGGSYEQYF.

The CDR3, as DNA: TGTGCCAGCAAAAGCGGGACAACCCAATCCTACGAGCAGTACTTC. Amino acids: CASKSGTTQSYEQYF. The rearrangement links TRBV6-1 to TRBJ2-7, with TRBD2 as a possible D gene (7 bases). CDR3 length: 15 amino acids. Germline CDR1 and CDR2: MNHNS and SASEGT. V was cut by 7 bases and J by 1 base, with 17 bases left in between.

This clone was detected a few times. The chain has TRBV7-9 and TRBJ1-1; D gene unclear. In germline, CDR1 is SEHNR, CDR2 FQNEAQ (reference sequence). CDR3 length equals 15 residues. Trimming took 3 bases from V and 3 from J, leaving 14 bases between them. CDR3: CASSFLSGMDTEAFF. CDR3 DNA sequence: TGTGCCAGCAGCTTCCTGTCCGGGATGGACACTGAAGCTTTCTTT.

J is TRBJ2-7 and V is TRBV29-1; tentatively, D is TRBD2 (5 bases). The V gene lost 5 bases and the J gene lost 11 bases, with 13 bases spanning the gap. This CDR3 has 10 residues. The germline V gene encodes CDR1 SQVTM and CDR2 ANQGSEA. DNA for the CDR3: TGCAGCGTTTCGGGGTCGGTGGAGTACTTC. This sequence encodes CSVSGSVEYF.

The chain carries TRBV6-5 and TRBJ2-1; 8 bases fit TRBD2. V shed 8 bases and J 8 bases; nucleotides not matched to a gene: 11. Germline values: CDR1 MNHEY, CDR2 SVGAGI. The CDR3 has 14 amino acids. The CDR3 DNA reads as TGTGCCAGCGGGGACCGGGAGGGCCTCGATGAGCAGTTCTTC. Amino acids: CASGDREGLDEQFF.